This paragraph covers one T cell receptor beta chain sequence. This clonotype was seen once. Its antigen remains undetermined. The record has no base qualities; no much larger clone is one base away. Library creation used 5' RACE. The instrument given in TCRdb is Illumina HiSeq 2500. A second PCR of roughly 7 to 12 cycles was run with a J-beta primer mix and a sample-barcoded 5' primer. Each TCR beta cDNA molecule received a unique molecular identifier from a template-switch 5' adaptor carrying 12 random nucleotides. At least 2.5 million CDR3-containing paired-end reads were obtained from each sample. All of the RNA was converted into first-strand cDNA using the Mint cDNA synthesis kit, with a TRBC-specific oligonucleotide serving as the primer. Following uracil-DNA glycosylase treatment, all cDNA underwent a first 18-cycle PCR with the universal primers M1SS and BC2_uni_R. The authors' analysis ran thus. For normalization, 1 million high-quality reads, each with a distinct molecular identifier, were randomly selected from each sample. Instead of being binned into consensus sequences, reads that shared molecular identifiers were thrown out. MiTCR, run with a Q25 quality threshold and the strictest error-elimination algorithm, handled CDR3 identification, clonotype clustering and error correction. Lower-bound total TCR beta diversity was estimated with a nonparametric unseen species model using Euler transformation. TCRdb reanalyzed the raw reads on its own, using fastp at Q25 for trimming and MiXCR for clone calling, and kept in-frame beta chains. All rows with the same CDR3 protein become a single entry with the most common DNA and genes. TCRdb, rather than the study authors, made the V and J calls. This sample lists about 1.1 million distinct CDR3 sequences; less than 45% were detected once. The ten largest account for 13% of the sample.

Donors were 35 to 40 systemically healthy Caucasian individuals from Russia aged about 6 to 100 years. Around 10 milliliters of peripheral blood were collected from each donor into EDTA-treated Vacutainer tubes. Ficoll-Paque density-gradient centrifugation was used to isolate PBMCs, with at least 7 million obtained per sample. Trizol reagent was used to extract total RNA from the PBMCs, yielding at least 5 micrograms per sample. The percentages of naive CD45RAhigh/CD27high T cells were determined by flow cytometry on a PBMC aliquot from every donor. These data belong to a study of blood T cells in healthy people across ages (dated by TCRdb to between 2014 and 2017). For the study in its entirety: In model experiments, roughly one uniquely barcoded TCR beta cDNA molecule per two T cells was captured by template switching. The donors were split into four age groups: young (average 16 years), middle-aged (about 40), aged (62) and long-lived (about 82). To track age-related changes in TCR beta repertoire diversity, the study relied on deep sequencing normalized with unique cDNA molecular identifiers. For two donors (one aged 18 to 30 and one aged 80 or older), the study analyzed two additional independent replicas of 1 million unique cDNA reads from the same blood draw. Donors of different ages were randomly distributed across sequencing lanes to avoid experimental bias. What the authors observed across the whole study: Observed TCR beta diversity correlated strongly with the percentage of naive T cells measured by flow cytometry. Because the CMV infection status of the donors was unknown, age-related changes in expanded clonotypes may potentially have been confounded. Compared with the aged group, more naive CD4+ T cells, fewer expanded clones and increased TCR diversity were shown by the long-lived group, suggesting age selection. Observed TCR beta diversity per million T cells fell roughly linearly with age, and a significant reduction was already apparent by age about 36. Estimates of total diversity based on one million sequenced T cells were regarded as lower bounds and as underestimates. Bulk unsorted PBMC profiling prevented conclusive comparison of naive and antigen-experienced compartments.

CDR1 and CDR2 (SNHLY, FYNNEI) derive from the germline V gene. The CDR3 has 14 amino acids, counting the end cysteine and phenylalanine. Only CDR3 DNA is held: 42 bases, read in frame from base 1. This sequence uses TRBV2 and TRBJ2-4, with the D call perhaps TRBD1 or TRBD2, each one matching 5 bases. The DNA end is more similar to TRBJ2-7, so the J call may be wrong. This clonotype was obtained from a man younger than 35 in good health. Sequenced material: blood. The CDR3 protein sequence reads: CASRAGTAFYEQYF. In nucleotides, the sequence is TGTGCCAGCAGGGCCGGGACGGCCTTCTACGAGCAGTACTTC.